This TCR beta chain was captured by sequencing in a study of T cell responses to AZD1222 COVID-19 vaccine. Details on this clone: Its antigen is currently unknown.

Germline loops: CDR1 GTSNPN, CDR2 SVGIG (reference sequence). Trimming pared 0 bases from V and 4 bases from J, leaving 4 bases between. The CDR3 runs 11 residues. Libraries were prepared by immunoSEQ multiplex PCR; TCRdb keeps only in-frame clonotypes and omits some of them. The sample records 150,000 to 200,000 clones, 90% being singletons. General study points: The reported proportion of spike-specific TCRs targeting unmutated variant regions was nearly half. Seropositive status at baseline applied to only five or six AZD1222 recipients. The study found Spike-specific TCR breadth and depth rose after two AZD1222 doses.

The receptor was isolated from an adult in good health. The source material was peripheral blood, sampled on day 0 of AZD1222 vaccination. The V gene is TRBV30, the J gene TRBJ2-7, with D unresolved. CDR3 sequence (DNA): TGTGCCTGGAGTGTTGAGTACGAGCAGTACTTC. This gives the protein CAWSVEYEQYF.